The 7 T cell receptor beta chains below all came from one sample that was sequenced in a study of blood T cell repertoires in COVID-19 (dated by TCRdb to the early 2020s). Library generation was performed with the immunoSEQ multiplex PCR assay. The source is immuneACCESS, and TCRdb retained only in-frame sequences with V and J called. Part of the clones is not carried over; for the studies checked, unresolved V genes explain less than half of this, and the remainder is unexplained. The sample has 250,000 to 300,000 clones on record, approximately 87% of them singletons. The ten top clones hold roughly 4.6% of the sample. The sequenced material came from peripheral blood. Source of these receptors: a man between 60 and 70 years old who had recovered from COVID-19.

For the CDR3, the DNA is TGTGCCAGCAGCCGGGGGAGCACCGGGGAGCTGTTTTTT. It is translated as CASSRGSTGELFF. This sequence joins TRBV11-3 and TRBJ2-2; the D gene is possibly TRBD2 (6 bases). V was pared by 5 bases and J by 4 bases, with 8 bases between. Germline values: CDR1 SGHNT, CDR2 YENEEA. This CDR3 is 13 amino acids long.

As DNA, the CDR3 is TGTGCCTGGACCCCAGGGGGACAACAAGAGACCCAGTACTTC. Protein: CAWTPGGQQETQYF. This sequence joins TRBV30 and TRBJ2-5, with 7 bases aligning to TRBD1. Germline CDR1 and CDR2: GTSNPN and SVGIG (reference sequence). The CDR3 sequence is 14 residues long. Losses at the gene ends were 4 bases for V and 2 bases for J; bases not matched to a gene: 7.

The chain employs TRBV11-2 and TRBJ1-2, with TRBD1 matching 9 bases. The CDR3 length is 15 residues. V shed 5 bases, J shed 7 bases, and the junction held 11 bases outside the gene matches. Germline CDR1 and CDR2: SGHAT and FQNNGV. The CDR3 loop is CASSASLDRGSGYTF. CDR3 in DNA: TGTGCCAGCAGCGCTAGCCTGGACAGGGGTTCTGGCTACACCTTC.

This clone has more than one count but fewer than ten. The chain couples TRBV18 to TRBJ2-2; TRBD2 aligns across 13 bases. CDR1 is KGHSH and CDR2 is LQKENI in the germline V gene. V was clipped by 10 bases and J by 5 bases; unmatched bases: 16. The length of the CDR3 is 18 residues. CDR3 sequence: CATARTSGGRRTTGELFF. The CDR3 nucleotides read TGTGCCACCGCCCGGACTAGCGGGGGCCGAAGGACAACCGGGGAGCTGTTTTTT.

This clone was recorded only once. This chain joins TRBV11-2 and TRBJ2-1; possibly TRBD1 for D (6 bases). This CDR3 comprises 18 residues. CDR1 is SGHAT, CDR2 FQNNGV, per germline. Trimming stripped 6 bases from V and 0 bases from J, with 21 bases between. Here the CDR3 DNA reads TGTGCCAGCAGTCGTCGACCCCAGGGGCCAAGCTCCTACAATGAGCAGTTCTTC. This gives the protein CASSRRPQGPSSYNEQFF.

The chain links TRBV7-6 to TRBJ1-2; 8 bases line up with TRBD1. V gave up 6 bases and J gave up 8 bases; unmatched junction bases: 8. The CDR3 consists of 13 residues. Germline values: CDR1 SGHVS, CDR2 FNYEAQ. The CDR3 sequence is CASRPQGAEGYTF. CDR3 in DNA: TGTGCCAGCAGACCGCAGGGGGCGGAAGGCTACACCTTC.

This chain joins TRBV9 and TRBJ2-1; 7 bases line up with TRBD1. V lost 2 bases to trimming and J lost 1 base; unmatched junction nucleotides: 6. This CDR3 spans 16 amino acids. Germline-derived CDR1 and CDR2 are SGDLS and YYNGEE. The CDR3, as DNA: TGTGCCAGCAGCGTCGGGACAGATTCGTCCTACAATGAGCAGTTCTTC. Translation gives CASSVGTDSSYNEQFF.